These 20 T cell receptor beta chains came from one sample sequenced in a study of blood T cell repertoires in COVID-19. Generated by immunoSEQ multiplex PCR, the TCRdb table keeps only in-frame clones and is missing some. The sample lists about 300,000 clones, approximately 89% occurring once. The specimen was peripheral blood. The origin of the receptors is a woman in her thirties with COVID-19, enrolled during active disease.

V is TRBV12-5 and J is TRBJ1-2; 7 bases fit TRBD1. The CDR3 runs to 13 residues. CDR1 and CDR2 from the germline V gene are LGHNT and FRNRAP. V gave up 6 bases and J gave up 7 bases; unmatched junction bases: 8. The DNA for the CDR3 is TGTGCTAGTGGGGTAACGACAGGGTCTGGCTACACCTTC. Residues: CASGVTTGSGYTF.

The chain carries TRBV20-1 and TRBJ1-2; 8 bases fit TRBD1. Trimming took 6 bases from V and 11 from J; bases not matched to a gene: 5. The CDR3 covers 10 residues. The germline V gene encodes CDR1 DFQATT and CDR2 SNEGSKA (reference sequence). This CDR3 reads CSALGQGYTF. CDR3 in DNA: TGCAGTGCCCTAGGACAGGGATACACCTTC.

The gene calls are TRBV4-2 and TRBJ1-2; D is unresolved. The germline CDR1 and CDR2 sequences are LGHNA and YNFKEQ. The CDR3 has 15 residues. The V end was cut by 2 bases, the J end by 3 bases, with 13 bases between. This chain's CDR3 is CASSQSGAGDYGYTF. In nucleotides, the CDR3 is TGTGCCAGCAGCCAAAGTGGAGCCGGGGACTATGGCTACACCTTC.

The chain has TRBV7-2 and TRBJ1-4; 7 bases align to TRBD1. The CDR3 is made up of 17 amino acids. Germline V gene data show CDR1 as SGHTA and CDR2 as FQGNSA. With V trimmed by 5 bases and J by 0 bases, 9 bases remained unmatched. CDR3 DNA: TGTGCCAGCAGCCTCTACAGGGGCGAAGCAACTAATGAAAAACTGTTTTTT. This gives the protein CASSLYRGEATNEKLFF.

The chain uses TRBV11-3 and TRBJ1-2, with D tentatively TRBD1 (5 bases). V shed 6 bases and J shed 1 base, with 12 bases lying between them. CDR3 length: 14 amino acids. The germline CDR1 and CDR2 sequences are SGHNT and YENEEA. The CDR3 sequence: CASSSDTYNYGYTF. DNA of the CDR3: TGTGCCAGCAGTTCGGACACATATAACTATGGCTACACCTTC.

The count of this clone is one. The chain has TRBV28 and TRBJ2-4, with a weak D call TRBD2 (7 bases). Trimming removed 4 bases from V and 7 bases from J, with 11 bases in between. This CDR3 contains 13 residues. Germline lookup yields CDR1 MDHEN and CDR2 SYDVKM. DNA for the CDR3: TGTGCCAGCAGTTGGGGAGGGGGGAACATTCAGTACTTC. It codes for CASSWGGGNIQYF.

The chain links TRBV5-1 to TRBJ2-1, with 12 bases fitting TRBD1. The CDR3 has 18 residues. J lost 7 bases, V lost 4 bases, and 15 bases had no gene match. Germline loops: CDR1 SGHRS, CDR2 YFSETQ. The CDR3 DNA reads as TGCGCCAGCAGCCCCCAAAGAGGGGGACAGGGGGCGAGGAATGAGCAGTTCTTC. Translated: CASSPQRGGQGARNEQFF.

The V and J genes are TRBV6-2 or TRBV6-3 and TRBJ2-5; D may be TRBD1 (6 bases). Germline-derived CDR1 and CDR2 are MNHEY and SVGEGT. The CDR3 consists of 14 residues. The ends were cut back, 2 bases at V and 5 bases at J, with 12 bases in the middle. The CDR3 nucleotides read TGTGCCAGCAGTTACCTACAGGGTGGGGAGACCCAGTACTTC. This sequence encodes CASSYLQGGETQYF.

The chain is built from TRBV24-1 and TRBJ1-1, with D tentatively TRBD1 (6 bases). From germline, CDR1 is KGHDR and CDR2 SFDVKD. The CDR3 has 12 residues. V dropped 1 base and J dropped 8 bases, with 7 bases sitting between them. DNA of the CDR3: TGTGCCACCAGTGATTTTAGGGGGGAAGCTTTCTTT. Translated: CATSDFRGEAFF.

This chain connects TRBV7-2 to TRBJ2-7, with D tentatively TRBD2 (5 bases). This CDR3 has 14 amino acids. V gave up 0 bases and J gave up 6 bases, with 12 bases separating them. Germline V CDR1 and CDR2: SGHTA, FQGNSA. The CDR3 nucleotides read TGTGCCAGCAGCTTAGCTGCGGCGGGTGGCGAGCAGTACTTC. Translating gives CASSLAAAGGEQYF.

V is TRBV5-6 and J is TRBJ2-5; 7 bases fit TRBD1. V lost 4 bases to trimming and J lost 6 bases; unmatched junction nucleotides: 12. The CDR3 totals 15 residues. Germline V gene data show CDR1 as SGHDT and CDR2 as YYEEEE. The DNA of the CDR3 is TGTGCCAGCAGCGACGGACAGGAACCGTACAAGACCCAGTACTTC. Its protein is CASSDGQEPYKTQYF.

The V and J genes are TRBV24-1 and TRBJ2-3, with 8 bases identical to TRBD1. This CDR3 contains 16 residues. The J segment lost 6 bases and the V segment lost 3 bases, leaving 10 bases of the junction unmatched. Germline CDR1 KGHDR, CDR2 SFDVKD. The CDR3 coding sequence is TGTGCCACCAGTGATCCCAATGGACAGGGATTGGATACGCAGTATTTT. It specifies CATSDPNGQGLDTQYF.

The genes are TRBV27 and TRBJ1-1; 10 bases line up with TRBD1. Germline CDR1 is MNHEY and CDR2 is SMNVEV (reference sequence). This CDR3 contains 15 residues. V was clipped by 8 bases and J by 0 bases; unmatched bases: 6. As DNA, the CDR3 is TGTGCCAGCCACGACAGGGGGCTTATGAACACTGAAGCTTTCTTT. As protein: CASHDRGLMNTEAFF.

This rearrangement joins TRBV7-2 to TRBJ2-2; 8 positions agree with TRBD2. Germline V gene data show CDR1 as SGHTA and CDR2 as FQGNSA. The CDR3 totals 16 residues. Trimming cost V 4 bases and J 2 bases; bases outside gene matches: 6. The CDR3, as DNA: TGTGCCAGCAGCTCCCGGGGGGGGAGAAACACCGGGGAGCTGTTTTTT. This translates into CASSSRGGRNTGELFF.

Only one count was recorded for this clone. J is TRBJ1-6 and V is TRBV6-1, with 11 bases that match TRBD1. The CDR3 is 17 residues long. J gave up 9 bases and V 2 bases, and 9 bases lay outside the gene matches. Germline CDR1 is MNHNS and CDR2 is SASEGT. CDR3 sequence: CASSENRGGQGGSPLHF. CDR3 coding DNA: TGTGCCAGCAGTGAAAATAGAGGGGGACAGGGGGGTTCACCCCTCCACTTT.

The rearrangement joins TRBV5-4 to TRBJ1-2; TRBD1 agrees at 10 bases. V lost 4 bases to trimming and J lost 8 bases; unmatched junction nucleotides: 8. CDR3 length: 14 amino acids. In germline, CDR1 is SGHNT, CDR2 YYREEE (reference sequence). CDR3 nucleotide sequence: TGTGCCAGCAGCCGGGACAGGGGTATGGGCGGCTACACCTTC. It encodes CASSRDRGMGGYTF.

The chain has TRBV19 and TRBJ2-2; D possibly corresponds to TRBD1 (6 bases). CDR3 length equals 17 residues. Per germline, CDR1 LNHDA and CDR2 SQIVND (reference sequence). V was clipped by 2 bases and J by 5 bases, with 18 bases between them. This chain's CDR3 is CASSIPRTAPGTGELFF. CDR3 bases: TGTGCCAGTAGTATACCTCGGACAGCCCCAGGGACCGGGGAGCTGTTTTTT.

This clone occurred once. This chain uses TRBV6-2 or TRBV6-3 with TRBJ2-1; D may be TRBD2 (5 bases). V shed 6 bases and J shed 5 bases, with 8 bases lying between them. Germline V gene sequence: CDR1 MNHEY, CDR2 SVGEGT. CDR3 length: 12 residues. This CDR3 reads CASSPGDNEQFF. The CDR3 DNA sequence: TGTGCCAGCAGCCCCGGGGACAATGAGCAGTTCTTC.

The rearrangement links TRBV6-6 to TRBJ1-2; D gene unclear. Trimming took off 6 bases at V and 1 base at J, with 18 bases between the two ends. There are 16 residues in the CDR3. The germline V gene encodes CDR1 MNHNY and CDR2 SVGAGI (reference sequence). The chain's CDR3 is CASSSHTDPINYGYTF. Here the CDR3 DNA reads TGTGCCAGCAGCTCCCACACAGACCCAATTAACTATGGCTACACCTTC.

The gene calls are TRBV7-9 and TRBJ2-7, with 8 bases identical to TRBD1. This CDR3 has 16 amino acids. In germline, CDR1 is SEHNR, CDR2 FQNEAQ (reference sequence). V trimming: 4 bases; J trimming: 3 bases; junction bases outside the gene matches: 11. The DNA of the CDR3 is TGTGCCAGCAGCTCGGACGCCGGGACAGGACGCTACGAGCAGTACGTC. Translating gives CASSSDAGTGRYEQYV.